This T cell receptor beta chain was profiled in a study of identical twins. This clonotype occurred a few times. CDR3 size: 14 residues. Germline loops: CDR1 SNHLY, CDR2 FYNNEI. J was trimmed by 4 bases and V by 3 bases; bases with no gene match: 5. TCRdb independently ran MiXCR on the 5' RACE reads; one entry per CDR3 protein. The sample holds around 480,000 distinct CDR3 sequences, 12% to 15% seen once. A further study also used this sample, focusing on yellow fever vaccine responses in identical twins.

Input material: CD4+ T cells sorted from blood. The V call is TRBV2, the J call TRBJ1-1, with 7 bases matching TRBD1. This receptor was obtained from a young woman in good health. The DNA for the CDR3 is TGTGCCAGCAGTGAGGGAGGGGGCTTCACTGAAGCTTTCTTT. Its translation: CASSEGGGFTEAFF.